This T cell receptor beta chain was obtained from a study of T cells in Graves' hyperthyroidism and ophthalmopathy. Trimming at V came to 8 bases and at J to 13 bases, leaving 11 bases not matched to a gene. Germline V gene data show CDR1 as SNHLY and CDR2 as FYNNEI. The CDR3 runs 14 residues. Concerning this clonotype itself: Its antigen is unknown.

TCR beta CDR3 region amplification was performed from RNA transcripts. Initially, a first-round RT-PCR of the TCR CDR3 employed the HTBI primer set. TCRdb re-called the multiplex PCR reads with MiXCR, one entry per CDR3 protein. Of 300,000 to 450,000 distinct CDR3 sequences in the sample, 14% to 15% are singletons; the top ten hold approximately 30%. Whole-study findings and limits: Onset of ophthalmopathy came a median approximately 6 months after the model predicted it. The majority of expanded thyroid clonotypes above 0.001 also appeared in blood.

Calling Graves' hyperthyroidism stable meant ophthalmopathy did not progress within 18 months. This chain joins TRBV2 and TRBJ2-3; 14 positions agree with TRBD2. This sequence was found in a woman aged 30 to 39 with Graves' hyperthyroidism. The specimen was blood. The CDR3 spells CASAAGTSGSLEYF. The CDR3 nucleotides are TGTGCCAGCGCCGCCGGGACTAGCGGGAGCTTGGAGTATTTT.